This T cell receptor (beta chain) comes out of a study of cytomegalovirus exposure and HLA in healthy donors. Vbeta (60) and Jbeta (13) primers were used in the PCR. In the authors' methods: Later, 65 million to 85 million unique TCR beta chains were counted in an analysis, and some 9.9 million of them were shared. This table comes from immunoSEQ multiplex PCR, and its TCRdb copy is limited to in-frame clones, with some not included. The V and J calls and the clone size are those of that table, but D and trimming were determined from the DNA. This sample has about 91,000 clones, with 75% to 90% found just once. In germline, CDR1 is SNHLY, CDR2 FYNNEI. This CDR3 comprises 13 residues. Trimming took 7 bases from V and 4 from J, leaving 11 bases between them. Comment on this clone: Its antigen is unknown.

Study-wide results and limits: In a later analysis, TCR association rates varied by HLA locus: DRB1 most, HLA-C fewest.

Unrecorded immune exposure was likely among donors, who were nominally healthy when sampled. This clonotype originated in a man aged 18 to 30 in good health and CMV-seronegative. The chain links TRBV2 to TRBJ1-3; D gene ambiguous. Source material: PBMCs. In DNA, the CDR3 is TGTGCCAGCACCGAGGTTTCCGGAAACACCATATATTTT. This sequence encodes CASTEVSGNTIYF.